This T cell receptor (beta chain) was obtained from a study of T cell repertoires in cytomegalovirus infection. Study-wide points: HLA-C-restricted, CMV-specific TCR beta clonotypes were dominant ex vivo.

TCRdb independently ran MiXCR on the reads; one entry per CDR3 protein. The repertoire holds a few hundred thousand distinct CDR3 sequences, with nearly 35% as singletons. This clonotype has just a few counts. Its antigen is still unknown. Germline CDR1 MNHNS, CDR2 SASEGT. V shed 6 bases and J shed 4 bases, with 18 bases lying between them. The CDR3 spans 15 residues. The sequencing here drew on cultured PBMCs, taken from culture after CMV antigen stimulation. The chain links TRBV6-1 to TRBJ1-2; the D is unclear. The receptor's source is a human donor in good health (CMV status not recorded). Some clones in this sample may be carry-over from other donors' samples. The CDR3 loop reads CASRAVRVGAYGYTF. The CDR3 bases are TGTGCCAGCAGGGCTGTGAGGGTGGGAGCCTATGGCTACACCTTC.